This TCR beta chain emerged from a study of graft-versus-host responses after intestinal transplantation. Study context: Uniformly, recipients were administered anti-thymocyte globulin induction with subsequent tacrolimus and steroids for two to three years.

V shed 11 bases and J shed 4 bases, with 17 bases lying between them. The CDR3 has 13 amino acids. Germline lookup yields CDR1 WSHSY and CDR2 SAAADI. Clones were read by immunoSEQ multiplex PCR, and TCRdb kept only the in-frame ones, dropping some. The repertoire holds around 71,000 clones, with around nine tenths as singletons. The table lists this clone with a count of one. At the DNA level, this CDR3 is encoded by other sequences in the same sample as well. The sequence came from a human patient who received an intestinal transplant, so some T cells may come from the graft donor. V and J are TRBV10-2 and TRBJ1-1, with D perhaps TRBD1 (5 bases). Sequenced material: bone marrow, taken around 720 days after intestinal transplantation. CDR3 nucleotides: TGCGCCTCCAAGGATCCAGGGCGCACTGAAGCTTTCTTT. Encoded protein: CASKDPGRTEAFF.